A selection of T cell receptor beta chains follows, all from one sample in a study of tumor-infiltrating lymphocytes in localized non-small cell lung cancer. Sequencing was performed with immunoSEQ multiplex PCR; in TCRdb, only in-frame clones are kept and a portion is missing. The sample carries around 17,000 clones, over 75% recorded once. The specimen sequenced was uninvolved lung tissue not adjacent to the tumor. Receptor source: a human donor with non-small cell lung cancer. The CDR3 runs from the conserved cysteine through the conserved F or W. Fields, in order: clone size, J gene, D gene, V gene, CDR3 DNA, CDR3 protein. D genes are given only for firm matches. Size is omitted from some rows. Given values are once, few, many or a class for expanded clones.

once | TRBJ2-5 | NA | TRBV7-7 | TGTGCCAGCAGCCGACAGGGAGGGGAGACCCAGTACTTC | CASSRQGGETQYF
NA | TRBJ2-7 | NA | TRBV5-1 | TGCGCCAGCAGCTTGGCCGGAGGGGACACCTACGAGCAGTACTTC | CASSLAGGDTYEQYF
few | TRBJ1-1 | NA | TRBV7-2 | TGTGCCAGCAGCTTAAATCTCGGGGGCACTGAAGCTTTCTTT | CASSLNLGGTEAFF
once | TRBJ2-1 | TRBD2 | TRBV27 | TGTGCCAGCAGTTTATCGGGGGAGGGCCGGGATGAGCAGTTCTTC | CASSLSGEGRDEQFF
NA | TRBJ2-7 | TRBD1 | TRBV6-6 | TGTGCCAGCAGTGCCCCGGGACAGATCTACGAGCAGTACTTC | CASSAPGQIYEQYF
NA | TRBJ2-1 | NA | TRBV10-1 | TGCGCCAGCAGTGAGGAGGGGATTAACAATGAGCAGTTCTTC | CASSEEGINNEQFF
NA | TRBJ1-2 | NA | TRBV5-4 | TGTGCCAGCAGCTTGGCCGACAGTTACTATGGCTACACCTTC | CASSLADSYYGYTF
NA | TRBJ2-1 | TRBD2 | TRBV10-3 | TGTGCCATCAGTGAGTCGGGACTAGCGGGGAGCTCCTACAATGAGCAGTTCTTC | CAISESGLAGSSYNEQFF
NA | TRBJ2-7 | NA | TRBV2 | TGTGCCAGCAGTCCAACCTACGAGCAGTACTTC | CASSPTYEQYF
NA | TRBJ2-2 | NA | TRBV5-1 | TGCGCCAGCAGCTCACCGCAGGGTGCCGGGGAGCTGTTTTTT | CASSSPQGAGELFF
NA | TRBJ2-1 | TRBD2 | TRBV19 | TGTGCCAGTAGTATTGCGACTAGCGGGAGTCATGAGCAGTTCTTC | CASSIATSGSHEQFF
NA | TRBJ1-1 | NA | TRBV2 | TGTGCCAGCAGTGTAGAAGTCAAAGCTTTCTTT | CASSVEVKAFF
few | TRBJ2-3 | TRBD2 | TRBV27 | TGTGCCAGCAGTCTGCTGGCTGGGACTAGCGGCGGCACAGATACGCAGTATTTT | CASSLLAGTSGGTDTQYF
NA | TRBJ1-1 | TRBD1 | TRBV2 | TGTGCCAGCAGTAACAGACAGGGCTCAGATCGGATGAACACTGAAGCTTTCTTT | CASSNRQGSDRMNTEAFF
NA | TRBJ2-3 | TRBD1 | TRBV4-2 | TGTGCCAGCAGCCAAGACTTGGGACAGGGGAGCACAGATACGCAGTATTTT | CASSQDLGQGSTDTQYF
NA | TRBJ1-2 | NA | TRBV6-6 | TGTGCCAGCAGTTACTCTGTGCCTGAGGATGGCTACACCTTC | CASSYSVPEDGYTF
NA | TRBJ2-5 | NA | TRBV7-9 | TGTGCCAGCAGCCCCAGACAGGAAGGAGATCGAGAGACCCAGTACTTC | CASSPRQEGDRETQYF
NA | TRBJ2-7 | TRBD1 | TRBV2 | TGTGCCAGCAGTGACCAGGGGGACTCCTACGAGCAGTACTTC | CASSDQGDSYEQYF
NA | TRBJ2-3 | NA | TRBV9 | TGTGCCAGCAGCACGACAGGTCTCACAGATACGCAGTATTTT | CASSTTGLTDTQYF
few | TRBJ2-7 | NA | TRBV30 | TGTGCCTGGAGTGTAGGGCCGAGGGAAACCTACGAGCAGTACTTC | CAWSVGPRETYEQYF
NA | TRBJ1-1 | TRBD1 | TRBV5-1 | TGCGCCAGCAGCCCCTCTACAGGGGTAACTGAAGCTTTCTTT | CASSPSTGVTEAFF
NA | TRBJ2-3 | NA | TRBV4-2 | TGTGCCAGCAGCCAAGATTGGCAGCGCACAGATACGCAGTATTTT | CASSQDWQRTDTQYF
NA | TRBJ2-7 | NA | TRBV5-5 | TGTGCCAGCAGAACCTCGTCGGTCGAGCAGTACTTC | CASRTSSVEQYF
NA | TRBJ1-2 | TRBD1 | TRBV9 | TGTGCCAGCAGCACAACCGGACAGGGATGGGCTATTGGCTACACCTTC | CASSTTGQGWAIGYTF
NA | TRBJ2-3 | TRBD2 | TRBV5-4 | TGTGCCAGCAGCTCCCAGCGGGACACAGATACGCAGTATTTT | CASSSQRDTDTQYF
NA | TRBJ1-3 | NA | TRBV5-1 | TGCGCCAGCAGCCCGGGGGGAGGAAACACCATATATTTT | CASSPGGGNTIYF